These T cell receptor beta chains were read from a single sample in a study of blood T cell repertoires in COVID-19. TCRdb's copy holds only in-frame clones and misses some; the assay was immunoSEQ multiplex PCR. This sample has approximately 300,000 clones, with 90% found just once. Sequencing was performed on PBMCs or T cells enriched from blood (not recorded which). The origin of the receptors is a man between 60 and 75 years old who had recovered from COVID-19. The CDR3 runs from the conserved cysteine through the conserved F or W. D genes are given only for firm matches. Only some rows state a clone size, as once, few, many or a class for expanded clones.

D	V	J	size	CDR3	DNA
-	TRBV3-1/TRBV3-2	TRBJ2-7	-	CASSQGAGYEQYF	TGTGCCAGCAGCCAAGGGGCGGGCTACGAGCAGTACTTC
TRBD1	TRBV4-3	TRBJ1-2	-	CASSQADRDLSGYTF	TGCGCCAGCAGCCAGGCAGACAGGGACTTATCTGGCTACACCTTC
-	TRBV30	TRBJ2-3	-	CAWRSSVLDTQYF	TGTGCCTGGAGGTCTAGCGTCTTAGATACGCAGTATTTT
TRBD1	TRBV6-2/TRBV6-3	TRBJ2-3	-	CASSYSWDRHTDTQYF	TGTGCCAGCAGTTACTCCTGGGACAGACACACAGATACGCAGTATTTT
-	TRBV18	TRBJ2-7	once	CASSPPGLSSYEQYF	TGTGCCAGCTCACCACCGGGACTGAGCTCCTACGAGCAGTACTTC
-	TRBV10-3	TRBJ1-2	-	CAISEYTDYGYTF	TGTGCCATCAGTGAGTATACTGACTATGGCTACACCTTC
TRBD2	TRBV29-1	TRBJ2-2	-	CSVTSGSANTGELFF	TGCAGCGTTACCAGCGGGAGCGCGAATACCGGGGAGCTGTTTTTT
TRBD1	TRBV18	TRBJ1-1	-	CASSPGDRREAFF	TGTGCCAGCTCACCCGGGGACAGGAGAGAAGCTTTCTTT
-	TRBV7-7	TRBJ2-5	once	CASSRDRQETQYF	TGTGCTAGCAGCCGCGACAGGCAGGAGACCCAGTACTTC
-	TRBV10-3	TRBJ2-3	-	CAISGRTAGDTQYF	TGTGCCATCAGTGGTAGGACAGCCGGAGATACGCAGTATTTT
-	TRBV21-1	TRBJ1-2	-	CASSKVGQGAEGYTF	-
TRBD2	TRBV27	TRBJ2-2	few	CASRRGGPNTGELFF	TGTGCCAGCCGACGCGGGGGGCCAAACACCGGGGAGCTGTTTTTT
-	TRBV27	TRBJ1-2	-	CASSTGYVDGYTF	TGTGCCAGCAGTACCGGTTACGTGGATGGCTACACCTTC
TRBD1	TRBV27	TRBJ2-7	few	CASSSRQGYEQYF	TGTGCCAGCAGTTCCCGACAGGGCTACGAGCAGTACTTC
-	TRBV30	TRBJ1-1	-	CAWSVRVGAFF	TGTGCCTGGAGTGTACGGGTTGGGGCTTTCTTT
-	TRBV19	TRBJ2-6	-	CASSISGANVLTF	TGTGCCAGTAGCATCTCTGGGGCCAACGTCCTGACTTTC
-	TRBV2	TRBJ1-4	-	CASIGPHGGEKLFF	TGTGCCAGCATCGGACCGCACGGAGGTGAAAAACTGTTTTTT
TRBD1	TRBV29-1	TRBJ2-7	-	CSVGRQGGTQDEQYF	TGCAGCGTTGGCCGACAGGGTGGGACGCAGGACGAGCAGTACTTC
-	TRBV9	TRBJ2-5	-	CASSVAETQYF	TGTGCCAGCAGCGTAGCGGAGACCCAGTACTTC
-	TRBV2	TRBJ1-4	few	CAKRGAVGEKLFF	TGTGCCAAACGGGGGGCGGTAGGTGAAAAACTGTTTTTT
-	TRBV7-9	TRBJ2-2	-	CASSSERSKRELFF	TGTGCCAGCAGCTCGGAGCGATCTAAGAGGGAGCTGTTTTTT
-	TRBV6-4	TRBJ2-7	once	CATGVRSRATYEQYF	TGTGCCACGGGGGTACGGTCGCGGGCCACCTACGAGCAGTACTTC
TRBD1	TRBV6-5	TRBJ2-5	once	CASRDRGQGETQYF	TGTGCCAGCCGGGACAGGGGGCAGGGGGAGACCCAGTACTTC
-	TRBV12-3/TRBV12-4	TRBJ1-2	once	CASSFGEGYGYTF	TGTGCCAGCAGTTTCGGGGAAGGCTATGGCTACACCTTC
TRBD1	TRBV7-2	TRBJ1-2	-	CASSAPRDRVNYGYTF	TGTGCCAGCAGCGCACCCCGGGACAGGGTTAACTATGGCTACACCTTC
-	TRBV9	TRBJ2-5	-	CASSGPGGQETQYF	TGTGCCAGCAGCGGCCCAGGCGGGCAAGAGACCCAGTACTTC
TRBD2	TRBV5-1	TRBJ2-7	-	CASSLGTSSYEQYF	TGCGCCAGCAGCTTGGGGACTAGCTCCTACGAGCAGTACTTC
-	TRBV11-2	TRBJ1-2	-	CASSLAGQNYGYTF	TGTGCCAGCAGCTTAGCCGGACAGAACTATGGCTACACCTTC
-	TRBV14	TRBJ1-1	-	CASSQGAGAYSEAFF	TGTGCCAGCAGCCAAGGGGCGGGGGCCTACTCTGAAGCTTTCTTT
-	TRBV7-8	TRBJ2-5	few	CATKWVGGQETQYF	TGTGCCACCAAATGGGTGGGGGGCCAAGAGACCCAGTACTTC
-	TRBV6-5	TRBJ2-1	-	CASSYSTATYNEQFF	TGTGCCAGCAGTTACTCGACCGCGACTTACAATGAGCAGTTCTTC
TRBD1	TRBV27	TRBJ1-6	-	CASTYRGGNSPLHF	TGTGCCAGCACTTACAGGGGTGGAAATTCACCCCTCCACTTT
-	TRBV6-1	TRBJ2-1	-	CASSEVRANEQFF	TGTGCCAGCAGTGAAGTCAGGGCGAATGAGCAGTTCTTC
-	TRBV7-2	TRBJ1-4	-	CASSDTGQRKLFF	TGTGCCAGCAGCGACACAGGGCAGAGAAAACTGTTTTTT
-	TRBV7-2	TRBJ1-6	-	CASSLVQANNSPLHF	TGTGCCAGCAGCTTAGTCCAAGCAAATAATTCACCCCTCCACTTT
TRBD1	TRBV27	TRBJ2-5	-	CASSAQTGGQETQYF	TGTGCCAGCAGTGCCCAGACAGGGGGACAAGAGACCCAGTACTTC
TRBD1	TRBV27	TRBJ1-1	-	CASSLLGQSTRVSEAFF	TGTGCCAGCAGTTTGCTGGGACAGAGCACTCGGGTATCTGAAGCTTTCTTT
-	TRBV9	TRBJ2-1	once	CASSVGGGGHNEQFF	TGTGCCAGCAGCGTAGGTGGAGGGGGCCACAATGAGCAGTTCTTC
-	TRBV7-9	TRBJ2-5	-	CASSLSLGVGGPETQYF	TGTGCCAGCAGCTTATCCCTTGGGGTGGGGGGGCCGGAGACCCAGTACTTC
-	TRBV14	TRBJ2-3	-	CASSQVSGYTDTQYF	TGTGCCAGCAGCCAAGTTTCAGGGTATACAGATACGCAGTATTTT
TRBD2	TRBV7-7	TRBJ2-1	-	CASSLGGTINNEQFF	TGTGCTAGCAGCTTAGGAGGGACTATTAACAATGAGCAGTTCTTC
TRBD1	TRBV7-9	TRBJ1-2	-	CASSLGRIQGARADYGYTF	TGTGCCAGCAGCTTAGGAAGGATACAGGGGGCACGGGCGGACTATGGCTACACCTTC
TRBD1	TRBV15	TRBJ1-1	-	CATSGGQGGTEAFF	TGTGCCACCAGCGGTGGACAGGGCGGCACTGAAGCTTTCTTT
-	TRBV5-4	TRBJ1-5	-	CASSLGGQQPDQPQHF	TGTGCCAGCAGCTTGGGGGGACAACAGCCGGATCAGCCCCAGCATTTT
-	TRBV25-1	TRBJ1-1	-	CASRMGGYTEAFF	TGTGCCAGCAGGATGGGGGGGTACACTGAAGCTTTCTTT
-	TRBV6-1	TRBJ1-6	-	CASSDLEVNNSPLHF	TGTGCCAGCAGTGATCTGGAGGTAAATAATTCACCCCTCCACTTT
TRBD2	TRBV19	TRBJ2-1	-	CASSLGLSGSYNEQFF	TGTGCCAGTAGTCTGGGGCTTAGCGGGAGCTACAATGAGCAGTTCTTC
-	TRBV6-5	TRBJ1-1	-	CASRGGLNTEAFF	TGTGCCAGCAGGGGGGGGTTGAACACTGAAGCTTTCTTT
-	TRBV7-2	TRBJ1-5	-	CASSLGGRDQPQHF	TGTGCCAGCAGCTTAGGGGGGAGGGATCAGCCCCAGCATTTT
-	TRBV21-1	TRBJ2-6	-	CASNLQGSGANVLTF	TGTGCCAGCAACCTACAGGGCTCTGGGGCCAACGTCCTGACTTTC
-	TRBV11-3	TRBJ2-1	many	CASSLFRGLHEQFF	TGTGCCAGCAGCTTATTCCGGGGTCTCCATGAGCAGTTCTTC
TRBD1	TRBV30	TRBJ1-6	-	CAWSDDRVRSPLHF	TGTGCCTGGAGCGACGACAGGGTTCGCTCACCCCTCCACTTT
-	TRBV5-6	TRBJ1-4	few	CASSSGTSEKLFF	TGTGCCAGCAGCTCCGGGACAAGTGAAAAACTGTTTTTT
-	TRBV5-3	TRBJ1-3	-	CARSTKAVSGNTIYF	TGTGCCAGAAGCACAAAGGCGGTTTCAGGAAACACCATATATTTT
-	TRBV14	TRBJ2-1	-	CASSPSVVSSEQFF	TGTGCCAGCAGCCCGTCGGTGGTCTCCTCTGAGCAGTTCTTC
-	TRBV11-3	TRBJ2-7	-	CASSYLQGDYEQYF	TGTGCCAGCAGCTATTTACAGGGAGACTACGAGCAGTACTTC
TRBD2	TRBV29-1	TRBJ2-3	-	CSAVLAGGPDTQYF	TGCAGCGCCGTACTAGCGGGAGGCCCAGATACGCAGTATTTT
-	TRBV19	TRBJ1-3	-	CASSLSSGLSGNTIYF	TGTGCCAGTAGTCTGTCCTCGGGACTTTCGGGAAACACCATATATTTT
TRBD1	TRBV3-1/TRBV3-2	TRBJ1-2	-	CASSQVASSGGGGYTF	TGTGCCAGCAGCCAGGTTGCCTCCTCAGGGGGTGGGGGCTACACCTTC